This TCR beta chain was profiled in a study of radiotherapy plus CTLA-4 blockade in lung cancer. As for the study in general: Disease control was achieved by just over 30% of patients, and objective responses by 18%.

Trimming shortened V by 2 bases and J by 5 bases, and 8 bases separated the two germline ends. In germline, CDR1 is MDHEN, CDR2 SYDVKM. The CDR3 has 13 amino acids. To note about this clone: Its antigen is not known.

The method was immunoSEQ multiplex PCR; TCRdb's version includes in-frame clones alone and lacks a portion of them. The table has roughly 35,000 clones, around 75% seen once; the top ten hold roughly an eighth. General study findings and limits: According to reports, early shifts in blood T cell clones, alongside interferon-beta, forecast response most accurately. Tumor-origin TCR clones grew in blood after radiotherapy plus ipilimumab.

Participants had chemo-refractory metastatic non-small-cell lung cancer and were treated with focal radiation plus ipilimumab CTLA-4 blockade. This rearrangement joins TRBV28 to TRBJ2-3, with unresolved D. Here the sequenced sample was peripheral blood, taken from a patient treated with radiotherapy plus ipilimumab. This clonotype was sampled from a human donor with non-small cell lung cancer that progressed on radiotherapy plus ipilimumab. CDR3 amino acids: CASSLPAQDTQYF. The CDR3 DNA sequence: TGTGCCAGCAGTTTACCGGCACAAGATACGCAGTATTTT.